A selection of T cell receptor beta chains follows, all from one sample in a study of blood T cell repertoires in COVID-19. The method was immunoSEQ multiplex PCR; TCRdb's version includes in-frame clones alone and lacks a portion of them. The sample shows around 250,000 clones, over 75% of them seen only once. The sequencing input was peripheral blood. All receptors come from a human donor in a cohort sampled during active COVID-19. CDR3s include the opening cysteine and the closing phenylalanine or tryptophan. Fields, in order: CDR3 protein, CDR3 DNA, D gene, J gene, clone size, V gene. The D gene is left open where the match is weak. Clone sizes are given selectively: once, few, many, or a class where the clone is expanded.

CASSPINRDGAFF,TGCGCCAGCAGCCCTATAAACAGGGATGGCGCTTTCTTT,-,TRBJ1-1,-,TRBV5-1
CASSQDLAGGDNEQFF,TGCGCCAGCAGCCAGGACCTAGCGGGGGGTGACAATGAGCAGTTCTTC,TRBD2,TRBJ2-1,-,TRBV4-3
CASSEEQGVSEQYF,TGTGCCAGCAGTGAAGAACAGGGGGTGTCCGAGCAGTACTTC,TRBD1,TRBJ2-7,-,TRBV2
CASRTPTGGDTGELFF,TGTGCCAGCAGGACCCCGACAGGGGGCGACACCGGGGAGCTGTTTTTT,TRBD1,TRBJ2-2,-,TRBV11-2
CANCLALNEQFF,TGCGCCAACTGCCTCGCGTTGAATGAGCAGTTCTTC,-,TRBJ2-1,-,TRBV10-2
CASSQNREQPQHF,TGTGCCAGCAGTCAAAACAGGGAACAGCCCCAGCATTTT,-,TRBJ1-5,-,TRBV6-5
CASSLFSASGRLADTQYF,TGTGCCAGCAGCTTATTCTCGGCTAGCGGGAGGTTAGCAGATACGCAGTATTTT,TRBD2,TRBJ2-3,-,TRBV7-8
CASSLGTGSQPQHF,TGTGCCAGCAGCTTAGGAACAGGGAGTCAGCCCCAGCATTTT,-,TRBJ1-5,-,TRBV7-9
CASSRGDRRTGELFF,TGTGCCAGCAGCCGGGGGGACAGGCGTACCGGGGAGCTGTTTTTT,TRBD1,TRBJ2-2,-,TRBV14
CASSFREGTEAFF,TGTGCCAGCAGTTTTCGGGAAGGCACTGAAGCTTTCTTT,-,TRBJ1-1,-,TRBV12-3/TRBV12-4
CASRGEGLGNEKLFF,TGTGCCAGCAGGGGAGAAGGACTGGGGAATGAAAAACTGTTTTTT,-,TRBJ1-4,-,TRBV5-7
CASSPLGGGGQETQYF,TGTGCCAGCAGCCCTCTTGGCGGGGGGGGCCAAGAGACCCAGTACTTC,TRBD2,TRBJ2-5,-,TRBV3-1/TRBV3-2
CASSWGQNQETQYF,TGCGCCAGCAGCTGGGGACAGAACCAAGAGACCCAGTACTTC,TRBD1,TRBJ2-5,-,TRBV5-1
CASSPPLNRGRSYGYTF,TGTGCCAGCTCACCACCGTTAAACAGGGGACGCAGCTATGGCTACACCTTC,TRBD1,TRBJ1-2,-,TRBV18
CASSLIPGPLSEAFF,TGTGCCAGCAGCTTAATCCCAGGGCCCCTCTCTGAAGCTTTCTTT,-,TRBJ1-1,-,TRBV7-2
CASSQEYGVTAQYF,TGTGCCAGCAGTCAGGAGTATGGGGTGACAGCGCAGTATTTT,-,TRBJ2-3,-,TRBV14
CASSLVQWTGELFF,TGTGCCAGCAGCTTAGTACAGTGGACCGGGGAGCTGTTTTTT,-,TRBJ2-2,-,TRBV11-2
CASSSTRQGSYNSPLHF,TGCGCCAGCAGTTCAACCCGACAGGGGTCCTATAATTCACCCCTCCACTTT,TRBD1,TRBJ1-6,-,TRBV5-1
CASSFNWLPSYEQYF,TGTGCCAGCAGCTTTAATTGGCTCCCTTCCTACGAGCAGTACTTC,-,TRBJ2-7,-,TRBV7-2
CASSPVQGPMNTEAFF,TGCGCCAGCAGCCCGGTGCAGGGGCCTATGAACACTGAAGCTTTCTTT,-,TRBJ1-1,-,TRBV5-1
CASSKNFGVFLTDTQYF,TGTGCCAGCAGCAAAAACTTCGGGGTCTTCCTTACAGATACGCAGTATTTT,-,TRBJ2-3,few,TRBV21-1
CASSLGQSTVQETQYF,TGTGCCAGTAGTCTGGGACAGAGCACTGTCCAAGAGACCCAGTACTTC,TRBD1,TRBJ2-5,once,TRBV19
CASSLRGTGGNEQFF,TGTGCCAGCAGCCTCCGTGGGACAGGAGGGAATGAGCAGTTCTTC,TRBD1,TRBJ2-1,many,TRBV11-3
CASSEGSGRAIGNEQFF,TGTGCCAGCAGTGAAGGAAGCGGGAGGGCCATCGGCAATGAGCAGTTCTTC,TRBD2,TRBJ2-1,-,TRBV6-1
CASSQDVAGGRNEQFF,TGTGCCAGCAGCCAAGACGTAGCGGGGGGTCGGAATGAGCAGTTCTTC,TRBD2,TRBJ2-1,-,TRBV7-2
CASSEAPPTLGGTQYF,TGTGCCAGCAGTGAAGCACCGCCGACTCTAGGAGGTACGCAGTATTTT,-,TRBJ2-3,once,TRBV6-1
CASSAGQGLSTDTQYF,TGTGCCAGCAGCGCCGGACAGGGGCTGAGCACAGATACGCAGTATTTT,TRBD1,TRBJ2-3,once,TRBV13
CASSLQSLSGNTIYF,TGTGCCAGCAGCTTACAGTCCCTCTCTGGAAACACCATATATTTT,-,TRBJ1-3,once,TRBV11-2
CASSALSGGGRNEQFF,TGTGCCAGCAGCGCCTTATCGGGGGGCGGGAGAAATGAGCAGTTCTTC,-,TRBJ2-1,-,TRBV9
CAIRTGTANSPLHF,TGTGCCATCAGAACCGGGACAGCCAATTCACCCCTCCACTTT,TRBD1,TRBJ1-6,-,TRBV10-3
CASSLDPGVSSNTGELFF,TGTGCCAGCAGCTTAGATCCAGGGGTGTCTTCTAACACCGGGGAGCTGTTTTTT,-,TRBJ2-2,-,TRBV7-3
CSASNRGRGGELFF,TGCAGTGCTAGTAACAGGGGGCGCGGCGGGGAGCTGTTTTTT,TRBD1,TRBJ2-2,-,TRBV20-1
CASSTFTDTQYF,TGTGCCAGCAGCACATTCACAGATACGCAGTATTTT,-,TRBJ2-3,-,TRBV7-2
CASRSGTSEYNEQFF,TGTGCCAGCAGGTCCGGGACTAGCGAGTACAATGAGCAGTTCTTC,TRBD2,TRBJ2-1,few,TRBV5-4
CASSRGWVTEAFF,TGTGCCAGCAGTAGGGGGTGGGTCACTGAAGCTTTCTTT,-,TRBJ1-1,-,TRBV6-5
CASSQLLAGGETQYF,TGTGCCAGCAGCCAGTTACTAGCGGGGGGAGAGACCCAGTACTTC,TRBD2,TRBJ2-5,-,TRBV3-1/TRBV3-2
CASSLSGEAYNEQFF,TGCGCCAGCAGCTTGTCCGGGGAGGCCTACAATGAGCAGTTCTTC,-,TRBJ2-1,-,TRBV5-1
CASRVAGQGPSGNTIYF,TGTGCCAGTAGAGTCGCCGGACAGGGACCCTCTGGAAACACCATATATTTT,TRBD1,TRBJ1-3,-,TRBV19
CASSYEGYSNQPQHF,TGTGCCAGCAGTTACGAGGGATATAGCAATCAGCCCCAGCATTTT,-,TRBJ1-5,many,TRBV6-5
CASSPLAGGQTDTQYF,TGTGCCAGCAGTCCCCTAGCGGGAGGACAAACAGATACGCAGTATTTT,TRBD2,TRBJ2-3,-,TRBV6-4
CASSYGLAKNEQFF,TGTGCCAGCAGTTACGGGCTAGCTAAAAATGAGCAGTTCTTC,-,TRBJ2-1,-,TRBV6-5
CASSSRGVAADTQYF,TGCGCCAGCAGCTCGCGGGGGGTAGCGGCAGATACGCAGTATTTT,TRBD2,TRBJ2-3,-,TRBV5-1